Described below is a single T cell receptor (beta chain) sequence and its context. Hyperthyroidism cases were recent diagnoses of under 2 months' duration in people aged 18 to 65. Ineligible for inclusion were patients with other autoimmune diseases, uncontrolled infections, pregnancy or lactation. This sample is drawn from a study of Graves' ophthalmopathy and Graves' hyperthyroidism. Amplifying from RNA transcripts, the study obtained TCR beta CDR3 regions. First-round RT-PCR used HTBI primers; second-round multiplex PCR followed. Using its own MiXCR run on the multiplex PCR reads, TCRdb lists one record per CDR3 protein. This table holds over a million distinct CDR3 sequences, around a third found once. CDR1 and CDR2 (germline): LNHNV, YYDKDF (reference sequence). The CDR3 has 16 residues. Trimming cost V 3 bases and J 5 bases; bases outside gene matches: 8.

This chain connects TRBV15 to TRBJ2-5, with 11 bases fitting TRBD2. Material: peripheral blood or thyroid tissue (not recorded which). The receptor was derived from an adult man with Graves' hyperthyroidism. The CDR3 region is CATSSPTSGGLETQYF. DNA of the CDR3: TGTGCCACCAGCAGCCCAACTAGCGGGGGTCTGGAGACCCAGTACTTC.